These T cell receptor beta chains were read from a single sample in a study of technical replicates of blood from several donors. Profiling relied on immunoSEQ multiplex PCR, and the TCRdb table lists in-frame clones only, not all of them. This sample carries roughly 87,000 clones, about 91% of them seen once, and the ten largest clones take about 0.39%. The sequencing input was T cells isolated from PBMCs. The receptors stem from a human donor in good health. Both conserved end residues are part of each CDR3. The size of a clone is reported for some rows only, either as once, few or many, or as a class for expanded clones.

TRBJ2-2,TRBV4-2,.,CATGTGVTGELFF
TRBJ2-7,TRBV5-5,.,CASSLAARGMSEQYF
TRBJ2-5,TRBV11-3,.,CASSLGEGETQYF
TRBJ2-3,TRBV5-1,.,CASSFRDREYTQYF
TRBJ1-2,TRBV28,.,CASSSPGGYSLYGYTF
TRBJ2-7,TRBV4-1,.,CASSQEQDSYEQYF
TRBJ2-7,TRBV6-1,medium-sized,CASSEARGGTGLYEQYF
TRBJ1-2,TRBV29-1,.,CSVEPQGLNYGYTF
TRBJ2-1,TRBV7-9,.,CASSLEGTGPYNEQFF
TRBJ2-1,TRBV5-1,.,CASREGGGNEQFF
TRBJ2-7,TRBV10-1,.,CASSEQAPLHEQYF
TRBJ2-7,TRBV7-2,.,CASSLYRSSYEQYF
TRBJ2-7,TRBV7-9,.,CASSSGTVIREQYF
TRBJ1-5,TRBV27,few,CASKVYGVGRLDQPQHF
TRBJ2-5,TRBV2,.,CASSVGRQQETQYF
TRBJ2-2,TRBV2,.,CAIELDTGELFF
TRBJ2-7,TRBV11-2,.,CACSDPSGTSGTYEQYF
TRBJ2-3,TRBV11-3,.,CASSLSYAREGDTQYF
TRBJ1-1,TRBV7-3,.,CASSFTQGNEAFF
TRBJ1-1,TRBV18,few,CASSPSTDMNTEAFF
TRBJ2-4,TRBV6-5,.,CASSKEGNIQYF
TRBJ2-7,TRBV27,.,CASSVGHRPYEQYF
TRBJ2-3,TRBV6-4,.,CASSETSGSLDTQYF
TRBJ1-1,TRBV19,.,CASSVGQGGTEAFF
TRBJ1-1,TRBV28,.,CASSSPDPTGWDTEAFF
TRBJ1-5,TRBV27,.,CASSLFGQGALAQPQHF
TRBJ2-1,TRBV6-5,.,CASRYRLAGGNEQFF
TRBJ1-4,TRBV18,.,CASSPVAATNEKLFF
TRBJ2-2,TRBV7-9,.,CASSPGLAGITGELFF
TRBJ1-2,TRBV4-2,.,CASSQGAGYGYTF
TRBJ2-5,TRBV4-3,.,CASSQELQQETQYF
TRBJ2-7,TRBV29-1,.,CSVAGTGKTYEQYF
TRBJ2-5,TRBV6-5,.,CASSYNRQGGETQYF
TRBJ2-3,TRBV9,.,CASSDPKGGQGIDTQYF
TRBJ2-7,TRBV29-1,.,CSVGTGNEQYF
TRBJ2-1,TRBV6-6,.,CASSTQGNEQFF
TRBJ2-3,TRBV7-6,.,CASSFSGRPIDTQYF
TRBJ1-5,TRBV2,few,CASSEGQSNQPQHF
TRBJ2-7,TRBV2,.,CASRGRSTVDEQYF
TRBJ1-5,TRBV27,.,CASSLYGTGKLSQPQHF
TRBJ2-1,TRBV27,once,CASGARDSQFF
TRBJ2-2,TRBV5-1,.,CASSQVVGTGELFF
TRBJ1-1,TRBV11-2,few,CASSRGQGTEAFF
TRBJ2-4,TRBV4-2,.,CASSQAGTSGTVNIQYF
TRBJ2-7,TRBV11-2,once,CASGGWPAPNEQYF
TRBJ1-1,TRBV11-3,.,CASSLSTSEAFF
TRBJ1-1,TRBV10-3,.,CAISEGQPPEAFF
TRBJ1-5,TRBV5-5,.,CASSLGPGQGGQPQHF
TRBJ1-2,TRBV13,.,CASSLRAVANYGYTF
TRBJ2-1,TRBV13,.,CASSLSGSSYNEQFF
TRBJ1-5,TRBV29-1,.,CSVAQGNSNQPQHF
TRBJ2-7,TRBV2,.,CASSQIRTSSSYEQYF
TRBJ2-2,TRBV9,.,CASSAQAGGGTGELFF
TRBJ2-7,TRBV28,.,CASDGIQGASYEQYF